Listed below are T cell receptor beta chains from one sample, sequenced in a study of blood T cell repertoires in COVID-19. Sequencing was performed with immunoSEQ multiplex PCR; in TCRdb, only in-frame clones are kept and a portion is missing. The sample holds 140,000 or so clones; around 80% are singletons and the top ten take around 1.6%. Sequencing was performed on PBMCs or T cells enriched from blood (not recorded which). The receptor source for this set is a young woman who had been exposed to COVID-19. Each CDR3 is given with its conserved first and last residue. D genes are given only for firm matches. Part of the rows lack a size; the others show once, few, many or a class for expanded clones.

clone_size d_call j_call cdr3_length v_call cdr3_nt cdr3_aa
- TRBD2 TRBJ2-1 20 TRBV7-2 TGTGCCAGCAGCGTAGCCCGTGGACTAGCGGGCCCCCATACCTACAATGAGCAGTTCTTC CASSVARGLAGPHTYNEQFF
- TRBD2 TRBJ2-7 15 TRBV19 TGTGCCAGTAGTGGAGCCGGGACTAGCGGGAGTGAGCAGTACTTC CASSGAGTSGSEQYF
- TRBD1 TRBJ2-7 13 TRBV29-1 TGCAGCGTGTGGACAGGGGAGACCTACGAGCAGTACTTC CSVWTGETYEQYF
- TRBD1 TRBJ2-1 15 TRBV7-2 TGTGCCAGCAGCGCCGGACAGGTATTCAGCAATGAGCAGTTCTTC CASSAGQVFSNEQFF
- - TRBJ1-4 15 TRBV2 TGTGCCAGCGATGTTAATCGGGGGACTAATGAAAAACTGTTTTTT CASDVNRGTNEKLFF
- TRBD2 TRBJ2-2 17 TRBV25-1 TGTGCCAGCAGTGGGAAGCGGGGTCGGACGGACACCGGGGAGCTGTTTTTT CASSGKRGRTDTGELFF
- TRBD1 TRBJ2-7 20 TRBV10-2 TGCGCCAGCAGTGAGTATCCGTGGAAAGGGGGCAAGTCTACCACTAACGAGCAGTACTTC CASSEYPWKGGKSTTNEQYF
few TRBD2 TRBJ2-3 12 TRBV6-5 TGTGCCAGCAGCCTAGCGGGGGGCACGCAGTATTTT CASSLAGGTQYF
once - TRBJ2-7 13 TRBV20-1 TGCAGTGCTAGTGGGGACATTGGTTACGAGCAGTACTTC CSASGDIGYEQYF
- TRBD2 TRBJ2-1 16 TRBV19 TGTGCCAGTAGTACTAACGCTGCTAGCGGGAGGAATGAGCAGTTCTTC CASSTNAASGRNEQFF
- TRBD1 TRBJ2-7 14 TRBV27 TGTGCCAGCAGGGCCGGGACAGATCCTTGGGAGCAGTACTTC CASRAGTDPWEQYF
- - TRBJ1-1 14 TRBV2 TGTGCCAGCAGTGAGTTCAGAACGAACACTGAAGCTTTCTTT CASSEFRTNTEAFF
- TRBD2 TRBJ2-1 19 TRBV7-9 TGTGCCAGCAGCTTGCCCGGGACTAGCGGACTTTACTCCTACAATGAGCAGTTCTTC CASSLPGTSGLYSYNEQFF
- - TRBJ1-5 13 TRBV6-5 TGTGCCAGCAGTCCACAGGGACGGCAGCCCCAGCATTTT CASSPQGRQPQHF
- - TRBJ1-1 16 TRBV7-9 TGTGCCAGCAGCTTAGGGAGTTTTTCCCTGAACACTGAAGCTTTCTTT CASSLGSFSLNTEAFF
- - TRBJ2-4 16 TRBV7-8 TGTGCCAGCAGCGTAACTAGGGAATTAGCCAAAAACATTCAGTACTTC CASSVTRELAKNIQYF
- TRBD1 TRBJ1-2 14 TRBV6-5 TGTGCCAGCAGGACGGACAGGGGAGGGTATGGCTACACCTTC CASRTDRGGYGYTF
- TRBD1 TRBJ2-2 14 TRBV5-1 TGCGCCAGCTTCGGGACAGTTAATTCCGGGGAGCTGTTTTTT CASFGTVNSGELFF
- TRBD1 TRBJ1-4 15 TRBV19 TGTGCCAGTAGTGCCTACAGGGGGCGAGGTGAAAAACTGTTTTTT CASSAYRGRGEKLFF
few - TRBJ1-6 16 TRBV25-1 TGTGCCAGCAGTGAATACAGCCAGGGGTATAATTCACCCCTCCACTTT CASSEYSQGYNSPLHF
once TRBD2 TRBJ2-1 18 TRBV5-4 TGTGCCAGCAGCTTTCCCGGGACTAGCGGGAGGGCTCACAATGAGCAGTTCTTC CASSFPGTSGRAHNEQFF
- - TRBJ2-2 13 TRBV7-2 TGTGCCAGCAGCCTTAGGGGTACCGGGGAGCTGTTTTTT CASSLRGTGELFF
once - TRBJ2-7 11 TRBV27 TGTGCCAGCAGTACCGGCGGCGAGCAGTACTTC CASSTGGEQYF
- - TRBJ2-5 15 TRBV4-1 TGCGCCAGCAGCCAAACCCTGGGCCCAAAAGAGACCCAGTACTTC CASSQTLGPKETQYF
- - TRBJ1-1 18 TRBV27 TGTGCCAGCAGCCATACTTACCCCAGGGTAGTAGGGTCCACTGAAGCTTTCTTT CASSHTYPRVVGSTEAFF
few TRBD1 TRBJ1-1 15 TRBV7-9 TGTGCCAGCAGCTTAGGGACAGGGCCTGGAACTGAAGCTTTCTTT CASSLGTGPGTEAFF
- - TRBJ1-1 13 TRBV29-1 TGCAGCGCCGCTCGACAGGAGAACACTGAAGCTTTCTTT CSAARQENTEAFF
- TRBD2 TRBJ2-1 19 TRBV20-1 TGCAGTGCTAGTATTCGGGCTAGCGGGAGATGGGGGCCCTACAATGAGCAGTTCTTC CSASIRASGRWGPYNEQFF
- - TRBJ1-1 16 TRBV5-8 TGTGCCAGCAGCTTTGGATTTCGGGAGATGAACACTGAAGCTTTCTTT CASSFGFREMNTEAFF
- TRBD2 TRBJ2-7 17 TRBV7-6 TGTGCCAGCAGCTTGGGGACTGTTAGCGGGCTGAACTACGAGCAGTACTTC CASSLGTVSGLNYEQYF
- - TRBJ2-1 11 TRBV29-1 TGCAGCATCGGGACCTACAATGAGCAGTTCTTC CSIGTYNEQFF
- - TRBJ1-2 11 TRBV7-2 TGTGCCAGCAGCTTTGACGCGGACTACACCTTC CASSFDADYTF
- - TRBJ1-1 17 TRBV18 TGTGCCAGCTCACTGTCACCACCGGGAAGGAGGAACACTGAAGCTTTCTTT CASSLSPPGRRNTEAFF
- - TRBJ1-5 14 TRBV6-5 TGTGCCAGCAGAACGACTTATAGCAATCAGCCCCAGCATTTT CASRTTYSNQPQHF
- - TRBJ2-7 15 TRBV7-9 TGTGCCAGCAGCTTACTTTCGGACAGCACCTACGAGCAGTACTTC CASSLLSDSTYEQYF
- - TRBJ1-5 13 TRBV5-1 TGCGCCAGCAGCTTGGATAGTAATCAGCCCCAGCATTTT CASSLDSNQPQHF
- - TRBJ1-3 17 TRBV5-1 TGCGCCAGCAGCTTCGTAGGGGCTACTGGGTCTGGAAACACCATATATTTT CASSFVGATGSGNTIYF
- TRBD1 TRBJ1-1 13 TRBV2 TGTGCCAGCATGGGACAGATCGGCACTGAAGCTTTCTTT CASMGQIGTEAFF
- - TRBJ2-1 16 TRBV11-2 TGTGCCAGCAGCTTGCGGGGATTAACCTCCTACAATGAGCAGTTCTTC CASSLRGLTSYNEQFF
- TRBD1 TRBJ2-2 17 TRBV6-4 TGTGCCAGCAGTGCCAGGGGACAGGGTCTTAACACCGGGGAGCTGTTTTTT CASSARGQGLNTGELFF
- TRBD1 TRBJ1-1 14 TRBV15 TGTGCCACCAGCAGAAACAGGGGGACTTCTGAAGCTTTCTTT CATSRNRGTSEAFF